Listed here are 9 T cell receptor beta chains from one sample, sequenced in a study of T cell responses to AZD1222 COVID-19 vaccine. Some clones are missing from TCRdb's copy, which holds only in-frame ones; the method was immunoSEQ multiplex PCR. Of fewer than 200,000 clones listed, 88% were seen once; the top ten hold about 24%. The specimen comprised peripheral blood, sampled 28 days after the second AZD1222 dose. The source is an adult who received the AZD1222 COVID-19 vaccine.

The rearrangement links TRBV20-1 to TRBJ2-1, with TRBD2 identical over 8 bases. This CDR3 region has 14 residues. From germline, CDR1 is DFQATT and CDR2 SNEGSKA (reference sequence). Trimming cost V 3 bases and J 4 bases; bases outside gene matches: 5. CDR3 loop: CSASSGNSYNEQFF. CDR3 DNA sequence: TGCAGTGCTAGTAGCGGGAACTCTTACAATGAGCAGTTCTTC.

The CDR3 nucleotides read TGTGCCAGCAGCCAGACTAGCGGCCAAGAGACCCAGTACTTC. This gives the protein CASSQTSGQETQYF. This sequence joins TRBV7-8 and TRBJ2-5; 9 positions agree with TRBD2. The CDR3 length is 14 residues. Germline CDR1 is SGHVS and CDR2 is FQNEAQ. The junction had 2 bases not matched to a gene; V was cut back by 5 bases and J by 1 base.

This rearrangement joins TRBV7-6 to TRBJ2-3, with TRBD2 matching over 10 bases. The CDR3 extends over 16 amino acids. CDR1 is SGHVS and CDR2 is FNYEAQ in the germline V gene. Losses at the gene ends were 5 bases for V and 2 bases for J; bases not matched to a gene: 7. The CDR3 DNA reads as TGTGCCAGCAGCCCTACCAGCGGGGGGGCCACAGATACGCAGTATTTT. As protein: CASSPTSGGATDTQYF.

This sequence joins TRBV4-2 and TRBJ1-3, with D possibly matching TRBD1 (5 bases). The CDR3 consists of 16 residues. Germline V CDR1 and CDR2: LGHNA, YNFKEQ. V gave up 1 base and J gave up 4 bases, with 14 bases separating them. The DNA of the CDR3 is TGTGCCAGCAGCCAAGTACGAGGGGCGAGAGGAAACACCATATATTTT. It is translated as CASSQVRGARGNTIYF.

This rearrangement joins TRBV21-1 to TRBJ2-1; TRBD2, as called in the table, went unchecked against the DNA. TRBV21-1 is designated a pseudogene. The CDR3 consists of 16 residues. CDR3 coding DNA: TGTGCCAGCAGCAAAGGGACTAGCGGGAGCTACAATGAGCAGTTCTTC. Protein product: CASSKGTSGSYNEQFF.

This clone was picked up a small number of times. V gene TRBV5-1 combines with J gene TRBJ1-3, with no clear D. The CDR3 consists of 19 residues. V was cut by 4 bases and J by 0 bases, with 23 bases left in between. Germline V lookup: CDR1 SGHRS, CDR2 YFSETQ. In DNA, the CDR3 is TGCGCCAGCAGCCCCGAGGGTAGTGGCGGAGCACGCTCTGGAAACACCATATATTTT. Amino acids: CASSPEGSGGARSGNTIYF.

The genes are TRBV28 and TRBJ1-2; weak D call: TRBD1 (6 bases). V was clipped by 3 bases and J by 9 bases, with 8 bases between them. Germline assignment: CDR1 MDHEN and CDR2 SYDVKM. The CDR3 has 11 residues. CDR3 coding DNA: TGTGCCAGCAGTTTCAGGGACAGCTACACCTTC. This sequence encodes CASSFRDSYTF.

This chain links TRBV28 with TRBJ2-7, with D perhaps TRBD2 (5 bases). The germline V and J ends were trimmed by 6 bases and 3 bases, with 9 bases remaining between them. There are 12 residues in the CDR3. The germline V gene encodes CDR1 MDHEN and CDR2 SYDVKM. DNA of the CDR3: TGTGCCAGCAGGACTCGGGGCTACGAGCAGTACTTC. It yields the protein CASRTRGYEQYF.

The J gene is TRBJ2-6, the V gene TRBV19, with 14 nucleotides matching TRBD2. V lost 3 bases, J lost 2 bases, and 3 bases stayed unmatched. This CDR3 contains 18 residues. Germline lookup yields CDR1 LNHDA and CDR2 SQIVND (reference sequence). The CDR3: CASSMGLAGVTGANVLTF. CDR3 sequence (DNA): TGTGCCAGTAGTATGGGACTAGCGGGAGTAACTGGGGCCAACGTCCTGACTTTC.